These T cell receptor beta chains were read from a single sample in a study of cytomegalovirus exposure and HLA in healthy donors. Profiled with immunoSEQ multiplex PCR; TCRdb holds only in-frame clones, not every one. The sample yields about 190,000 clones, roughly 80% seen once. The sample was PBMCs. The receptors derive from a man between 50 and 59 years old in good health and CMV-seronegative. Both conserved end residues are part of each CDR3. D genes are given only for firm matches. Rows may omit the clone size; those that give it use once, few, many or a size class.

TRBJ1-3 TRBV28 - - CASSFASKLSGNTIYF TGTGCCAGCAGTTTTGCCTCAAAGCTCTCTGGAAACACCATATATTTT
TRBJ2-1 TRBV7-9 - TRBD2 CASSTGLEGIEQFF TGTGCCAGCAGCACGGGACTAGAGGGAATCGAGCAGTTCTTC
TRBJ1-1 TRBV10-3 - - CAISEWADKNTEAFF TGTGCCATCAGTGAGTGGGCGGACAAGAACACTGAAGCTTTCTTT
TRBJ1-5 TRBV19 - - CASSIRGYSNQPQHF TGTGCCAGTAGTATTAGGGGGTATAGCAATCAGCCCCAGCATTTT
TRBJ2-1 TRBV18 few - CASSSMGERGGYNEQFF TGTGCCAGCTCGTCAATGGGGGAAAGGGGGGGCTACAATGAGCAGTTCTTC
TRBJ2-7 TRBV27 few TRBD1 CASRPLTGQGSTYEQYF TGTGCCAGCAGACCCCTTACGGGACAGGGTTCCACCTACGAGCAGTACTTC
TRBJ1-1 TRBV6-5 - - CASRITTGDTEAFF TGTGCCAGCAGGATCACTACAGGCGACACTGAAGCTTTCTTT
TRBJ1-1 TRBV5-1 - TRBD1 CASSVTGQGGSTEAFF TGCGCCAGCAGCGTAACGGGACAGGGCGGGAGCACTGAAGCTTTCTTT
TRBJ2-7 TRBV18 - - CASSPSPGQKFVF TGTGCCAGCTCACCATCCCCGGGACAAAAGTTTGTCTTC
TRBJ1-5 TRBV6-1 few TRBD1 CASRGTGGNQPQHF TGTGCCAGCAGAGGCACAGGGGGCAATCAGCCCCAGCATTTT
TRBJ2-3 TRBV19 - - CASSRQYATDTQYF TGTGCCAGTAGCCGACAGTACGCCACAGATACGCAGTATTTT
TRBJ2-7 TRBV13 few - CASSLRGFSGQGLAYEQYF TGTGCCAGCAGCTTAAGAGGGTTCTCGGGCCAGGGGCTGGCCTACGAGCAGTACTTC
TRBJ2-5 TRBV27 once TRBD2 CASSFYTSGQETQYF TGTGCCAGCAGTTTCTACACTAGCGGACAAGAGACCCAGTACTTC
TRBJ2-7 TRBV6-6 few - CASSSTVGAYEQYF TGTGCCAGCAGTTCGACAGTAGGCGCTTACGAGCAGTACTTC
TRBJ2-1 TRBV4-3 - TRBD2 CASSPAGGGGAGWYNEQFF TGCGCCAGCAGCCCCGCGGGGGGCGGGGGGGCGGGCTGGTACAATGAGCAGTTCTTC
TRBJ2-3 TRBV7-9 once TRBD2 CASSSERGNTDTQYF TGTGCCAGCAGCTCCGAGCGGGGGAACACAGATACGCAGTATTTT
TRBJ1-1 TRBV7-9 - TRBD1 CSSSFPGQSVNTEAFF TGTTCCAGCAGCTTCCCGGGACAGTCCGTGAACACTGAAGCTTTCTTT
TRBJ2-1 TRBV29-1 - - CSVLGGSYNEQFF TGCAGCGTGCTCGGGGGCTCCTACAATGAGCAGTTCTTC
TRBJ1-2 TRBV6-5 - TRBD1 CASRRGTGPYGYTF TGTGCCAGCAGAAGGGGGACAGGGCCCTATGGCTACACCTTC
TRBJ2-7 TRBV6-5 - TRBD1 CASSYGQGTYEQYF TGTGCCAGCAGTTACGGACAGGGAACCTACGAGCAGTACTTC
TRBJ2-4 TRBV27 few TRBD1 CASSSGTVKNIQYF TGTGCCAGCAGTTCCGGGACAGTGAAAAACATTCAGTACTTC
TRBJ1-5 TRBV19 - TRBD1 CASSTPGGGQPQHF TGTGCCAGTAGTACTCCAGGGGGAGGTCAGCCCCAGCATTTT
TRBJ1-5 TRBV6-1 - - CATTLGRTVNQPQHF TGTGCCACTACCTTGGGGAGGACGGTCAATCAGCCCCAGCATTTT
TRBJ1-5 TRBV6-1 - - CASSERWRNNQPQHF TGTGCCAGCAGTGAACGATGGAGGAACAATCAGCCCCAGCATTTT